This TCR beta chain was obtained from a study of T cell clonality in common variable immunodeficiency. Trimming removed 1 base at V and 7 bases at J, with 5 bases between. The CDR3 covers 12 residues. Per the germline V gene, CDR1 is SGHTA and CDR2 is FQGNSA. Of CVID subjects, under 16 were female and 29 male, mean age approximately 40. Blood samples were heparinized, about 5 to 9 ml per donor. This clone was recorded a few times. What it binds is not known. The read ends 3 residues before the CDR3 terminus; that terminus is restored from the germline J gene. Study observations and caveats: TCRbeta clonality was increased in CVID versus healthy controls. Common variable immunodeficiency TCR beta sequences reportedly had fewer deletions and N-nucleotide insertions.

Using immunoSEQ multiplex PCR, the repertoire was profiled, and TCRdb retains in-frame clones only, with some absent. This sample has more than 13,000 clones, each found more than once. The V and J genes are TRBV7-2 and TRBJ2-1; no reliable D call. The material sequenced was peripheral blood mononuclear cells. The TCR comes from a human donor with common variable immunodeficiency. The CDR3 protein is CASSLEVNEQFF. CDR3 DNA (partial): TGTGCCAGCAGCTTAGAGGTGAATGAG.